This T cell receptor beta chain was captured by sequencing in a study of cytomegalovirus exposure and HLA in healthy donors (dated by TCRdb to 2016 to 2017). Concerning the study at large: A later analysis indicated that the 95 to 150 validation repertoires were generated on the platform also employed for the 600 to 750 repertoires of the first cohort. In addition to the first cohort of 666 subjects, a separate validation cohort of approximately 130 different subjects was used. The aim of the study was to test whether cataloging public T cell receptors could identify signatures of past pathogen exposure. To predict cytomegalovirus infection status, the study brought together high-throughput TCR immunosequencing, statistical association of individual TCRs with disease status, and machine learning.

A note on this clone: This receptor's antigen is unknown. No base quality information exists; no much larger clone differs at one position.

Library prep was done by the immunoSEQ multiplex PCR assay. Per the authors' processing: A statistical classification framework was built to diagnose cytomegalovirus status from the catalog of TCR beta chain sequences. The table was pulled from immuneACCESS by TCRdb, which kept in-frame rearrangements only. Such tables lose some clones; where checked, under half of the loss comes from unresolved V genes, and the rest has no known cause. V, J and clone size derive from that table, while D and trimming were established from the DNA sequence. This sample comprises approximately 180,000 clones, about 82% of them detected only once. Jointly, the top ten make up roughly 1.5% of the sample. As encoded in the germline V gene, CDR1 is MNHNS while CDR2 is SASEGT. From the cysteine up to the phenylalanine, the CDR3 has a length of 15 residues. The only DNA kept is the CDR3, 45 bases in frame from the first base. Germline trimming amounts to 10 bases on V and 7 bases on J, with 14 as the count of junction bases outside the gene matches.

Donors formed part of the validation cohort, which comprised 120 subjects and was distinct from the first cohort of some 700 subjects. Results and caveats for the whole study, not just this receptor: A few of the identified cytomegalovirus-associated TCR beta chains were confirmed in vitro to be specific for cytomegalovirus antigens. The classifier was reported to diagnose cytomegalovirus status with high specificity and sensitivity in both the original cohort and the validation cohort. In a later analysis, TCRs clustered in the first cohort were found to also tend to co-occur in the 100 to 150 validation repertoires, with 94% of cluster scores above 0. A total of fewer than 200 TCR beta chains were listed by the study as associated with cytomegalovirus. Across donors, most TCR sequences were observed very rarely, whereas some public TCRs were present in many individuals. All 120 or so repertoires were used to score co-occurrence in the validation cohort in a later analysis, because that analysis had no HLA typing for the cohort. The authors suggested that the approach could potentially be extended to other disease states and immunological phenotypes.

What was sequenced was PBMCs. This sequence uses TRBV6-1 and TRBJ1-2, with 11 middle bases fitting TRBD1. This TCR came from a young woman in good health and CMV-seronegative. The CDR3 reads CANQPPGQGASGYTF. In nucleotides, the sequence is TGTGCCAACCAGCCGCCCGGACAGGGGGCAAGTGGCTACACCTTC.